The subject of this entry is one T cell receptor (beta chain). Its antigen remains unknown. V shed 3 bases, J shed 3 bases, and the junction held 4 bases outside the gene matches. The CDR3 covers 14 residues. Germline V gene data show CDR1 as SGDLS and CDR2 as YYNGEE. Genomic DNA, serving as template, underwent TCR beta VDJ and CDR3 profiling. TCRdb used MiXCR to reprocess the reads, holding one entry per CDR3 protein. The sample includes about 48,000 distinct CDR3 sequences, around 70% of them seen just once. These data are taken from a study of CD8+CD57+ T cells in acquired aplastic anemia. Across the study: Across the sorted CD4+ and CD8+ cells, DNA amounts averaged roughly 3 ug. For CD4+ cells, healthy donors had an average of about 11 million reads.

General study results and limits: The CD8+ Simpson's diversity of patients and controls was not significantly different. Researchers report that twenty-nine CD8+ CDR3 sequences appeared in both patients and controls.

Sequences were obtained from sorted CD4+, CD8+, or CD8+CD57+ T cells (not recorded which) from PBMCs. This sequence joins TRBV9 and TRBJ2-7; 9 positions match TRBD1. The sequence was collected from a human donor in good health, serving as a control. This CDR3 reads CASSGGQGIYEQYF. CDR3 nucleotides: TGTGCCAGCAGCGGGGGACAGGGCATCTACGAGCAGTACTTC.